This T cell receptor (beta chain) was sequenced in a study of cytomegalovirus exposure and HLA in healthy donors. Study-level information: Among the approximately 420 donors who were genotyped, approximately 76% fell in the genetic ancestry cluster that is associated with self-reported Caucasian donors.

Vbeta (60) and Jbeta (13) primers were used in the PCR. Some clones are missing from TCRdb's copy, which holds only in-frame ones; the method was immunoSEQ multiplex PCR. The table includes more than 150,000 clones, around 76% detected once. Whole-study results and caveats: In a later analysis, TCR beta V- and J-gene trimming showed a link to a missense DCLRE1C variant. Analysis was performed later, and it showed HLA-associated TCR beta chains to be more clonally expanded than equally common others.

This clone occurred once. What it binds is unknown. The receptor was isolated from a man aged 35-49 years in good health and CMV-seronegative. The specimen was PBMCs.

In nucleotides, the CDR3 is TGTGCCAGCAGGTCCGCAGGGGGAACTGAAGCTTTCTTT. Amino acid sequence: CASRSAGGTEAFF. This rearrangement joins TRBV28 to TRBJ1-1; TRBD1 matches 7 bases. There are 13 residues in the CDR3. Per the germline V gene, CDR1 is MDHEN and CDR2 is SYDVKM. V lost 6 bases to trimming and J lost 5 bases; unmatched junction nucleotides: 6.